This paragraph reports one T cell receptor beta chain. These data come from a study of blood T cell repertoires in COVID-19. Study information: Collection of acute and convalescent COVID-19 samples took place in the United States, Italy and Spain. PBMCs, B-cell-depleted T cells, or T cells were the source of the cDNA or gDNA that made up the material.

This CDR3 comprises 13 residues. V shed 8 bases and J shed 2 bases, with 13 bases lying between them. Per the original methods: It was from reference gene primer amplification that nucleated cell counts were estimated. The method was immunoSEQ multiplex PCR; TCRdb's version includes in-frame clones alone and lacks a portion of them. The DNA gave D and trimming, while V, J and clone size come from that table. The sample gives 60,000 to 75,000 clones, roughly 90% of which show up once; about 3.9% is in the top ten. This receptor was obtained from a human donor in a cohort sampled during active COVID-19. Sequenced material: peripheral blood. The chain links TRBV12-3 or TRBV12-4 to TRBJ2-7, with TRBD2 as a possible D gene (7 bases). CDR3 protein: CASLGGGAYEQYF. CDR3 sequence (DNA): TGTGCCAGCTTAGGAGGGGGGGCCTACGAGCAGTACTTC.